This T cell receptor beta chain is drawn from a study of cytomegalovirus exposure and HLA in healthy donors (dated by TCRdb to about 2017). The study in broad terms: According to a later analysis, one platform produced both the 120 validation repertoires and the approximately 600 repertoires of the first cohort. The aim of the study was to test whether cataloging public T cell receptors could identify signatures of past pathogen exposure. Along with the roughly 710-subject first cohort, a separate validation cohort of around 120 different subjects was used. To predict cytomegalovirus infection status, the study brought together high-throughput TCR immunosequencing, statistical association of individual TCRs with disease status, and machine learning.

Library generation was performed with the immunoSEQ multiplex PCR assay. The paper's processing steps were these. A statistical classification framework was built to diagnose cytomegalovirus status from the catalog of TCR beta chain sequences. In its TCRdb copy, this immuneACCESS table keeps in-frame sequences only and misses some clones. Where compared with another copy, unresolved V genes explain less than half of these, and the others have no known cause. The V and J calls and clone size come from that table; D and trimming were worked out from the DNA. Counted in this sample were 75,000 to 90,000 clones; roughly 95% of them appeared once. The leading ten clones occupy around 0.69% of the sample. V is cut by 6 bases and J by 4 bases, and the space between the germline ends is 13 bases. CDR1 and CDR2 were assigned from the germline V gene as KGHSH and LQKENI. Inclusive of the bounding cysteine and phenylalanine, the CDR3 is 14 residues long. Of all the DNA, just the CDR3 is kept, 42 bases in frame from base 1.

Overall study outcomes, separate from this receptor: A few of the identified cytomegalovirus-associated TCR beta chains were confirmed in vitro to be specific for cytomegalovirus antigens. The classifier was reported to diagnose cytomegalovirus status with high specificity and sensitivity in both the original and validation cohorts. All 120 or so repertoires were used to score co-occurrence in the validation cohort in a later analysis, because that analysis had no HLA typing for the cohort. A total of 150 to 200 TCR beta chains were listed by the study as associated with cytomegalovirus. The authors suggested that the approach could potentially be generalized to other disease states and immunological phenotypes. Most TCR sequences were observed very rarely across donors, whereas some public TCRs were present in many individuals. Subsequent analysis determined that TCRs grouped into clusters in the first cohort also showed a tendency toward co-occurrence across the 90 to 150 validation repertoires, and approximately 94% of cluster scores exceeded 0.

Concerning this clone: There is no known antigen for this receptor. The sample holds no much larger clone one base away, and base qualities are not on file.

Separate from the approximately 700-subject first cohort, the validation cohort of around 130 subjects was the group to which the donors belonged. The chain is assembled from TRBV18 and TRBJ1-5; no D gene call is confident. This receptor was obtained from a woman under 30 in good health and CMV-seronegative. The sequenced sample consisted of PBMCs. The nucleotides read TGTGCCAGCTCCCCCGAGACTGTTAATCAGCCCCAGCATTTT. This sequence encodes CASSPETVNQPQHF.